Shown below are 24 T cell receptor beta chains from a single sample sequenced in a study of post-analysis software for immune sequencing data. TCR beta libraries were prepared from cDNA with unique molecular identifiers. MiXCR, run by TCRdb on the PCR reads, gives a single entry per CDR3 protein. Of 350,000 to 500,000 distinct CDR3 sequences listed, 30% to 40% were seen once; the top ten hold roughly 8.2%. Their target antigens are unknown. General study results and limits: Controls had lower frequencies than patients of a handful of TRBV segments, which included TRBV5-6, TRBV5-1 and TRBV20-1.

The specimen was blood. These receptors were obtained from a girl aged 2-10 years with multiple sclerosis.

The J gene is TRBJ2-5, the V gene TRBV14; D might be TRBD1 (8 bases). This CDR3 region has 15 residues. V gave up 3 bases and J gave up 4 bases, with 15 bases separating them. Looked up from germline, CDR1 is SGHDN and CDR2 is FVKESK. CDR3 region: CASSQWTGRGETQYF. The DNA of the CDR3 is TGTGCCAGCAGCCAGTGGACAGGGAGGGGAGAGACCCAGTACTTC.

V gene TRBV7-2 combines with J gene TRBJ2-5; D is unresolved. The length of the CDR3 is 13 residues. Germline V gene sequence: CDR1 SGHTA, CDR2 FQGNSA. Trimming left V 4 bases short and J 6 bases short, with 12 bases between. The CDR3 spells CASSSLPSQTQYF. The CDR3 DNA reads TGTGCCAGCAGCTCCCTCCCTTCGCAGACCCAGTACTTC.

A few counts support this clonotype. The rearrangement joins TRBV7-2 to TRBJ2-5; D tentatively fits TRBD1 or TRBD2 (5 bases each). V was trimmed by 5 bases and J by 2 bases, leaving 15 bases between them. Looked up from germline, CDR1 is SGHTA and CDR2 is FQGNSA. This CDR3 has 15 amino acids. The CDR3 is CASSPTGRLQETQYF. As DNA, the CDR3 is TGTGCCAGCAGCCCAACGGGGCGGTTACAAGAGACCCAGTACTTC.

The rearrangement uses TRBV15 and TRBJ2-3, with TRBD1 matching over 11 bases. The V and J ends lost 7 bases and 4 bases, in that order; junction bases with no gene match: 4. The CDR3 has 14 residues. From germline, CDR1 is LNHNV and CDR2 YYDKDF (reference sequence). The CDR3: CATTGTGGSDTQYF. As DNA, the CDR3 is TGTGCCACCACCGGGACAGGGGGGTCAGATACGCAGTATTTT.

The rearrangement joins TRBV18 to TRBJ2-6; no definite D call. This CDR3 is built from 12 residues. V shed 6 bases and J shed 8 bases, with 8 bases lying between them. The germline CDR1 and CDR2 sequences are KGHSH and LQKENI. The CDR3 DNA reads TGTGCCAGCTCTGGGTTGACCAACGTCCTGACTTTC. Translated: CASSGLTNVLTF.

Of note for this clonotype: This may be a read error, as it is one base from a much larger clone. The chain combines TRBV20-1 with TRBJ2-5; D is uncertain. Trimming left V 3 bases short and J 11 bases short, with 22 bases between. Germline V CDR1 and CDR2: DFQATT, SNEGSKA (reference sequence). This CDR3 is built from 14 residues. The chain's CDR3 is CSASGKGTIDEQYF. DNA for the CDR3: TGCAGTGCTAGTGGGAAGGGCACAATCGATGAGCAGTACTTC.

This clonotype was recorded once. The chain couples TRBV6-6 to TRBJ2-7, with 8 nucleotides matching TRBD1. The CDR3 has 14 residues. Losses at the gene ends were 1 base for V and 5 bases for J; bases not matched to a gene: 4. CDR1 is MNHNY, CDR2 SVGAGI, per germline (reference sequence). This chain's CDR3 is CASSYWGRGHEQYF. CDR3 in DNA: TGTGCCAGCAGTTACTGGGGCAGGGGGCACGAGCAGTACTTC.

The chain is built from TRBV20-1 and TRBJ1-2; the D gene is possibly TRBD1 (5 bases). This CDR3 spans 15 amino acids. From germline, CDR1 is DFQATT and CDR2 SNEGSKA (reference sequence). Trimming removed 4 bases at V and 0 bases at J, with 15 bases between. The CDR3 region is CSATPTQGSNYGYTF. DNA for the CDR3: TGCAGTGCTACCCCAACCCAGGGTTCTAACTATGGCTACACCTTC.

This clonotype appeared a few times. The chain uses TRBV20-1 and TRBJ1-2; TRBD1 is a possible D gene (5 bases). The V end lost 0 bases, the J end lost 6 bases, and 14 bases lay between the germline ends. The CDR3 runs to 14 residues. CDR1 is DFQATT, CDR2 SNEGSKA, per germline (reference sequence). CDR3 DNA: TGCAGTGCTAGAGACCGGGTTGGACATGATGGCTACACCTTC. Translating gives CSARDRVGHDGYTF.

This clonotype was seen only a few times. Here the CDR3 DNA reads TGCGCCAGCAGCCGCGGGACTAGCGGGACAAACATTCAGTACTTC. Encoded protein: CASSRGTSGTNIQYF. The V call is TRBV4-3, the J call TRBJ2-4; 13 bases align to TRBD2. From germline, CDR1 is LGHNA and CDR2 YSLEER. The CDR3 covers 15 residues. J gave up 6 bases and V 4 bases, and 3 bases lay outside the gene matches.

This clonotype is a singleton in its sample. The genes are TRBV20-1 and TRBJ2-2, with 10 bases identical to TRBD2. V was clipped by 7 bases and J by 4 bases; unmatched bases: 6. Germline assignment: CDR1 DFQATT and CDR2 SNEGSKA (reference sequence). The CDR3 length is 14 residues. DNA of the CDR3: TGCAGTGTAACTAGCGGGGTGAGCACCGGGGAGCTGTTTTTT. This translates into CSVTSGVSTGELFF.

The chain employs TRBV5-1 and TRBJ2-2; 12 bases are shared with TRBD2. Germline CDR1 reads SGHRS; CDR2 reads YFSETQ. V shed 4 bases and J 3 bases; nucleotides not matched to a gene: 7. The CDR3 loop spans 17 amino acids. CDR3 region: CASSKGLAGPDTGELFF. CDR3 DNA sequence: TGCGCCAGCAGCAAGGGACTAGCGGGCCCCGACACCGGGGAGCTGTTTTTT.

The chain joins TRBV10-3 to TRBJ2-1; 11 positions match TRBD2. This CDR3 contains 17 residues. Trimming took 5 bases from V and 6 from J; bases not matched to a gene: 12. Germline V CDR1 and CDR2: ENHRY, SYGVKD. DNA for the CDR3: TGTGCCATCAGTTCGCCGACTAGCGGGGTAATTGGCAATGAGCAGTTCTTC. It is translated as CAISSPTSGVIGNEQFF.

The chain has TRBV19 and TRBJ1-5, with 10 positions matching TRBD1. The CDR3 is 14 residues long. V was clipped by 3 bases and J by 6 bases; unmatched bases: 2. Per the germline V gene, CDR1 is LNHDA and CDR2 is SQIVND (reference sequence). CDR3 coding DNA: TGTGCCAGTAGTATGGGACAGGGGATTCAGCCCCAGCATTTT. Protein sequence: CASSMGQGIQPQHF.

This chain links TRBV7-9 with TRBJ2-7, with TRBD1 matching 8 bases. The CDR3 totals 15 residues. Germline V gene data show CDR1 as SEHNR and CDR2 as FQNEAQ (reference sequence). The V gene end was trimmed by 4 bases and the J gene end by 1 base; junction bases not matched to a gene: 6. CDR3 in amino acids: CASSSVRDRSYEQYF. CDR3 in DNA: TGTGCCAGCAGCTCAGTCCGGGACAGGTCCTACGAGCAGTACTTC.

The chain couples TRBV11-1 to TRBJ2-5, with TRBD1 matching over 7 bases. Germline trimming cut 5 bases from V and 5 bases from J; bases unmatched to any gene: 8. This CDR3 spans 14 amino acids. CDR1 is SGHAT and CDR2 is FQDESV in the germline V gene (reference sequence). CDR3 loop: CASSKLGGGETQYF. The CDR3 DNA reads TGTGCCAGCAGCAAGTTAGGGGGCGGTGAGACCCAGTACTTC.

V usage is TRBV20-1 and J usage is TRBJ2-1; 12 positions match TRBD2. In germline, CDR1 is DFQATT, CDR2 SNEGSKA (reference sequence). Trimming at V came to 6 bases and at J to 3 bases, leaving 6 bases not matched to a gene. There are 15 residues in the CDR3. The CDR3 reads CSAARLAGVYNEQFF. The CDR3 DNA sequence: TGCAGTGCCGCGCGACTAGCGGGAGTCTACAATGAGCAGTTCTTC.

This sequence joins TRBV6-7 and TRBJ1-2; D gene uncertain. TRBV6-7 is an ORF for which the function is uncertain. Deletions cut 0 bases from V and 6 bases from J, with 8 bases between. The CDR3 loop spans 13 amino acids. DNA for the CDR3: TGTGCCAGCAGTTACTCGACAAGGGATGGCTACACCTTC. Translated, it gives CASSYSTRDGYTF.

This clonotype was counted only a few times. The gene calls are TRBV7-9 and TRBJ1-4; D is ambiguous. Between the trimmed V and J ends, which lost 4 bases and 8 bases, there was a span of 17 bases. Germline lookup yields CDR1 SEHNR and CDR2 FQNEAQ (reference sequence). The CDR3 length is 15 residues. CDR3 amino acids: CASSSYSQGNEKLFF. The DNA for the CDR3 is TGTGCCAGCAGCTCCTACAGCCAAGGGAACGAAAAACTGTTTTTT.

Only a few counts were recorded for this clonotype. The chain uses TRBV28 and TRBJ2-7; no clear D. Trimming stripped 8 bases from V and 3 bases from J, with 11 bases between. The CDR3 extends over 12 amino acids. The germline CDR1 and CDR2 sequences are MDHEN and SYDVKM. The CDR3 sequence is CASAPSFYEQYF. The CDR3 DNA sequence: TGTGCCAGCGCCCCGTCCTTCTACGAGCAGTACTTC.

The CDR3 DNA follows: TGCAGTGCGGAAGACAGGGGCAATAATGAAAAACTGTTTTTT. This sequence encodes CSAEDRGNNEKLFF. The rearrangement links TRBV20-1 to TRBJ1-4; 8 nucleotides match TRBD1. V gave up 6 bases and J gave up 4 bases; unmatched junction bases: 7. Germline V CDR1 and CDR2: DFQATT, SNEGSKA (reference sequence). The CDR3 runs to 14 residues.

This clonotype was detected a few times. The J gene is TRBJ2-7, the V gene TRBV7-2, with a tentative D call TRBD2 (5 bases). CDR3 length: 15 residues. Germline V gene sequence: CDR1 SGHTA, CDR2 FQGNSA. With 7 bases removed from V and 3 bases from J, the gap between germline ends came to 19 bases. The CDR3 region has the DNA TGTGCCAGCACCCCTCACCCGGGGAAGATCTACGAGCAGTACTTC. Its translation: CASTPHPGKIYEQYF.

V gene TRBV20-1 combines with J gene TRBJ2-1, with 12 bases matching TRBD2. This CDR3 spans 13 amino acids. With 7 bases clipped from V and 6 bases from J, the junction kept 4 bases outside the gene matches. CDR1 DFQATT and CDR2 SNEGSKA come from the germline V gene (reference sequence). Here the CDR3 reads CSEASGGANEQFF. DNA of the CDR3: TGCAGTGAAGCTAGCGGGGGGGCCAATGAGCAGTTCTTC.

This clonotype has a handful of counts. This sequence joins TRBV6-2 or TRBV6-3 and TRBJ2-4; D is uncertain. V was trimmed by 2 bases and J by 3 bases, leaving 20 bases between them. This CDR3 has 18 amino acids. Germline V CDR1 and CDR2: MNHEY, SVGEGT. The CDR3 loop is CASSYPLSGRVLKNIQYF. Here the CDR3 DNA reads TGTGCCAGCAGTTACCCTCTCTCAGGAAGGGTCCTCAAAAACATTCAGTACTTC.